This TCR beta chain comes out of a study of T cell repertoires in cytomegalovirus infection. TCRdb independently ran MiXCR on the reads; one entry per CDR3 protein. This sample carries a few hundred thousand distinct CDR3 sequences, 12% to 15% of them seen once, and the ten largest clones take around 9.5%. This TCR was sampled from a human donor in good health (CMV status not recorded). Some clones in this sample may be carry-over from other donors' samples. Sequencing was done on a sample of PBMCs.

The CDR3 loop is CASSPGMAGGGDEQFF. The CDR3 DNA follows: TGTGCCAGCAGCCCTGGTATGGCGGGAGGAGGGGATGAGCAGTTCTTC. The V gene is TRBV7-3, the J gene TRBJ2-1; 8 nucleotides line up with TRBD2. The V and J ends lost 5 bases and 8 bases, in that order; junction bases with no gene match: 14. Germline V gives CDR1 SGHTA, CDR2 FQGTGA. The CDR3 loop spans 16 amino acids. The whole variable domain, remainder taken from reference TRBV7-3 and TRBJ2-1, is GAGVSQTPSNKVTEKGKYVELRCDPISGHTALYWYRQSLGQGPEFLIYFQGTGAADDSGLPNDRFFAVRPEGSVSTLKIQRTERGDSAVYLCASSPGMAGGGDEQFFGPGTRLTVL.